This T cell receptor beta chain was recovered during a study of shared T cell receptors in the human thymus. TCRdb's copy holds only in-frame clones and misses some; the assay was immunoSEQ multiplex PCR. This repertoire shows about 610,000 clones, approximately 88% found once; its top ten account for approximately 0.011%. The same data also went into a second study, on human thymus T cells. This second study says: Samples came from healthy Finnish infants during open corrective cardiac surgery. Thymus specimens were resections from corrective heart surgery. There appeared to be biased usage of V and J genes in thymic and blood repertoires. Related work found strong thymic repertoire overlap between unrelated individuals.

The TCR comes from a boy in the first two years of life with a congenital heart defect. The sample consisted of thymocytes.

The CDR3: CASRFKGLGGWETGELFF. The CDR3 bases are TGTGCCAGCAGATTTAAGGGACTGGGAGGTTGGGAGACCGGGGAGCTGTTTTTT. The rearrangement uses TRBV11-2 and TRBJ2-2; TRBD2 might be the D (6 bases). The germline V gene has CDR1 SGHAT and CDR2 FQNNGV. The CDR3 extends over 18 amino acids. The V and J ends lost 6 bases and 5 bases respectively, with 25 bases between them.